This T cell receptor (beta chain) was sequenced for a study of blood T cell repertoires in COVID-19. The V gene lost 3 bases and the J gene lost 2 bases, with 10 bases spanning the gap. This CDR3 spans 14 amino acids. Germline assignment: CDR1 KGHDR and CDR2 SFDVKD. Some clones are missing from TCRdb's copy, which holds only in-frame ones; the method was immunoSEQ multiplex PCR. The data contain about 210,000 clones, roughly 85% of them seen just once; the ten biggest clones take up roughly 5.3%. Source material: peripheral blood. The TCR comes from a man in his fifties with COVID-19, enrolled during active disease. The V and J genes are TRBV24-1 and TRBJ2-7; D ambiguous. CDR3 nucleotide sequence: TGTGCCACCAGTGATCGAACAGCTCCCTACGAGCAGTACTTC. It yields the protein CATSDRTAPYEQYF.